These 13 T cell receptor beta chains were all obtained from the same sample, sequenced in a study of OX40 agonist ivuxolimab in advanced cancers. Sequencing used immunoSEQ multiplex PCR; TCRdb keeps in-frame clones, though not all of them. This table has 60,000 to 75,000 clones, less than 90% appearing once. The sample consisted of CD4+ or CD8+ T cells sorted from blood, taken in a trial of the OX40 agonist ivuxolimab. The receptor source for this set is an adult with an advanced solid tumor such as melanoma, head and neck, liver or kidney cancer.

The rearrangement uses TRBV4-1 and TRBJ2-7; D remains ambiguous. Trimming stripped 1 base from V and 3 bases from J, with 10 bases between. The CDR3 spans 14 residues. Per the germline V gene, CDR1 is MGHRA and CDR2 is YSYEKL. The CDR3 here is CASSQGQVLYEQYF. Written as DNA, the CDR3 is TGCGCCAGCAGCCAAGGGCAAGTCCTCTACGAGCAGTACTTC.

The chain joins TRBV19 to TRBJ2-7; 12 bases fit TRBD1. Germline CDR1 LNHDA, CDR2 SQIVND (reference sequence). The CDR3 loop spans 15 amino acids. V shed 5 bases and J 4 bases; nucleotides not matched to a gene: 6. CDR3 amino acids: CASSLGTGGAYEQYF. The DNA for the CDR3 is TGTGCCAGTAGTCTCGGGACAGGGGGCGCATACGAGCAGTACTTC.

V usage is TRBV7-9 and J usage is TRBJ2-2, with 10 bases identical to TRBD1. V shed 5 bases and J 6 bases; nucleotides not matched to a gene: 6. CDR3 length: 15 residues. CDR1 is SEHNR, CDR2 FQNEAQ, per germline (reference sequence). The CDR3 DNA reads as TGTGCCAGCAGCCATTTGGACAGGGGGGCCGGGGAGCTGTTTTTT. Translated: CASSHLDRGAGELFF.

The V and J genes are TRBV6-5 and TRBJ1-1; D uncertain. This CDR3 contains 13 residues. Germline CDR1 is MNHEY and CDR2 is SVGAGI. V was clipped by 3 bases and J by 5 bases, with 10 bases between them. The CDR3 DNA reads as TGTGCCAGCAGTTATTTTGGGGAGACTGAAGCTTTCTTT. Its translation: CASSYFGETEAFF.

The CDR3 loop is CASSRPKTGTHPANTGELFF. The CDR3, as DNA: TGCGCCAGCAGCCGACCGAAGACAGGTACCCATCCCGCGAACACCGGGGAGCTGTTTTTT. V is TRBV5-1 and J is TRBJ2-2, with D perhaps matching TRBD1 (6 bases). V shed 4 bases and J shed 0 bases, with 25 bases lying between them. CDR1 SGHRS and CDR2 YFSETQ come from the germline V gene. This CDR3 is 20 amino acids long.

The chain has TRBV30 and TRBJ2-5; 9 bases fit TRBD1. CDR1 and CDR2 from the germline V gene are GTSNPN and SVGIG (reference sequence). With V trimmed by 7 bases and J by 9 bases, 6 bases remained unmatched. The CDR3 contains 11 residues. The DNA for the CDR3 is TGTGCCTCGGACAGGGGTCAGGCCCAGTACTTC. It codes for CASDRGQAQYF. The variable domain in full, completed from reference TRBV30 and TRBJ2-5, reads SQTIHQWPATLVQPVGSPLSLECTVEGTSNPNLYWYRQAAGRGLQLLFYSVGIGQISSEVPQNLSASRPQDRQFILSSKKLLLSDSGFYLCASDRGQAQYFGPGTRLLVL.

A word on this clone: Other DNA sequences in the sample encode the same CDR3. The chain couples TRBV10-3 to TRBJ2-7, with D possibly being TRBD1 (5 bases). CDR3 length: 15 amino acids. Germline V gene sequence: CDR1 ENHRY, CDR2 SYGVKD. Trimming cost V 3 bases and J 2 bases, with 14 bases left between them. The CDR3 reads CAISDRTYGAYEQYF. The CDR3 DNA reads as TGTGCCATCAGTGATCGGACATATGGCGCCTACGAGCAGTACTTC.

V usage is TRBV19 and J usage is TRBJ2-3, with TRBD1 as a possible D gene (6 bases). Trimming pared 5 bases from V and 6 bases from J, leaving 15 bases between. The CDR3 is made up of 14 amino acids. From germline, CDR1 is LNHDA and CDR2 SQIVND (reference sequence). CDR3 sequence reads: CASSPPWGRDTQYF. The CDR3 DNA is TGTGCCAGTAGTCCCCCGTGGGGGCGCGATACGCAGTATTTT. The variable domain in full, completed from reference TRBV19 and TRBJ2-3, reads DGGITQSPKYLFRKEGQNVTLSCEQNLNHDAMYWYRQDPGQGLRLIYYSQIVNDFQKGDIAEGYSVSREKKESFPLTVTSAQKNPTAFYLCASSPPWGRDTQYFGPGTRLTVL.

This clone has more than one count but fewer than ten. This chain connects TRBV5-1 to TRBJ1-1, with D hard to call. The CDR3 length is 14 residues. Germline V CDR1 and CDR2: SGHRS, YFSETQ. V was cut by 1 base and J by 1 base, with 8 bases left in between. The CDR3: CASSLRGRNTEAFF. DNA for the CDR3: TGCGCCAGCAGCTTGAGAGGCAGGAACACTGAAGCTTTCTTT.

The chain couples TRBV18 to TRBJ2-7; D may correspond to TRBD1 or TRBD2 (6 bases each). V was shortened by 3 bases and J by 7 bases, with 19 bases between the two germline ends. Germline assignment: CDR1 KGHSH and CDR2 LQKENI. The CDR3 is 15 amino acids. The CDR3 loop is CASSPAGTGAWEQYF. The DNA of the CDR3 is TGTGCCAGCTCACCGGCCGGGACGGGGGCTTGGGAGCAGTACTTC.

The chain joins TRBV6-6 to TRBJ1-1, with a weak D call TRBD1 (5 bases). Germline values: CDR1 MNHNY, CDR2 SVGAGI (reference sequence). The CDR3 contains 12 residues. Trimming removed 7 bases from V and 10 bases from J, with 16 bases in between. For the CDR3, the DNA is TGTGCCAGCACCGACAGCTTTCAAGGAGCTTTCTTT. It codes for CASTDSFQGAFF.

The J gene is TRBJ2-7, the V gene TRBV10-3; D perhaps matches TRBD1 (6 bases). Germline V gene lookup returns CDR1 ENHRY and CDR2 SYGVKD. This CDR3 comprises 15 residues. The V end lost 2 bases, the J end lost 2 bases, and 13 bases lay between the germline ends. The CDR3 DNA reads TGTGCCATCAGTGAGCCCGCGGACAGTACCTACGAGCAGTACTTC. Amino acid sequence: CAISEPADSTYEQYF.

The chain couples TRBV11-2 to TRBJ2-7; tentatively, D is TRBD1 (6 bases). CDR1 SGHAT and CDR2 FQNNGV come from the germline V gene. This CDR3 contains 15 residues. V was trimmed by 5 bases and J by 0 bases, leaving 14 bases between them. CDR3 protein: CASSRPGVSSYEQYF. The CDR3 DNA sequence: TGTGCCAGCAGCCGACCAGGGGTTTCCTCCTACGAGCAGTACTTC. Complete variable domain (other parts from reference TRBV11-2 and TRBJ2-7): EAGVAQSPRYKIIEKRQSVAFWCNPISGHATLYWYQQILGQGPKLLIQFQNNGVVDDSQLPKDRFSAERLKGVDSTLKIQPAKLEDSAVYLCASSRPGVSSYEQYFGPGTRLTVT.